These T cell receptor beta chains were read from a single sample in a study of CD8 T cells in ankylosing spondylitis. TCRdb reanalysed the 5' RACE reads using MiXCR and keeps one entry per CDR3 protein. Among about 130,000 distinct CDR3 sequences listed, over 7% were seen once. The sequencing sample was made of blood, either unsorted or a sorted T cell fraction (not recorded which). The receptors derive from a male donor with ankylosing spondylitis or in good health (not recorded which). Each CDR3 is given with its conserved first and last residue. D genes are given only for firm matches. Some rows have no size entry. The others give once, few or many, or a class for an expanded clone.

d_call	v_call	j_call	clone_size	cdr3_aa	cdr3_nt
TRBD1	TRBV6-1	TRBJ1-2	many	CASSEGQGGYGYTF	TGTGCCAGCAGTGAAGGACAGGGGGGCTATGGCTACACCTTC
TRBD2	TRBV7-2	TRBJ2-1	few	CASSSGLGDGGNEQFF	TGTGCCAGCAGCTCAGGACTAGGGGACGGTGGCAATGAGCAGTTCTTC
TRBD2	TRBV6-1	TRBJ2-1	few	CASSPLSGGAYNEQFF	TGTGCCAGCAGCCCCCTTAGCGGGGGGGCCTACAATGAGCAGTTCTTC
.	TRBV12-3/TRBV12-4	TRBJ2-1	many	CASSPRYNQQFF	TGTGCCAGCAGTCCCCGTTATAATCAGCAGTTCTTC
.	TRBV20-1	TRBJ2-3	many	CSARDPLGTQYF	TGCAGTGCTAGAGATCCCCTGGGGACGCAGTATTTT
TRBD2	TRBV11-1	TRBJ2-1	many	CASSLEATSGTHGNEQFF	TGTGCCAGCAGCTTAGAAGCTACTAGCGGCACCCACGGTAATGAGCAGTTCTTC
TRBD1	TRBV29-1	TRBJ1-1	.	CSGTTGNIEAFF	TGCAGCGGAACGACAGGGAATATTGAAGCTTTCTTT
.	TRBV20-1	TRBJ2-5	.	CSAKDPSTETQYF	TGCAGTGCTAAAGACCCGTCAACGGAGACCCAGTACTTC
.	TRBV7-9	TRBJ2-3	many	CASIPIRSGADTQYF	TGTGCCAGCATCCCGATACGTAGCGGAGCAGATACGCAGTATTTT
.	TRBV6-1	TRBJ2-7	many	CASSTTRGLRYEQYF	TGTGCCAGCAGTACCACCCGAGGGCTACGCTACGAGCAGTACTTC
.	TRBV11-2	TRBJ1-1	many	CASSLDPQTREAFF	TGTGCCAGCAGCTTAGACCCACAAACGCGAGAAGCTTTCTTT
.	TRBV20-1	TRBJ1-1	many	CSARGQLMNTEAFF	TGCAGTGCTAGAGGACAGCTAATGAACACTGAAGCTTTCTTT
TRBD1	TRBV12-3/TRBV12-4	TRBJ1-3	.	CASCSRRGPSSSGNTIYF	TGTGCCAGCTGTTCGCGCAGGGGGCCCTCTTCTTCTGGAAACACCATATATTTT
.	TRBV12-3/TRBV12-4	TRBJ2-7	many	CASSPPGAENSYEQYF	TGTGCCAGCAGTCCCCCAGGGGCGGAAAACTCCTACGAGCAGTACTTC
.	TRBV20-1	TRBJ2-5	few	CSASGLKETQYF	TGCAGTGCTAGTGGGCTAAAAGAGACCCAGTACTTC
.	TRBV7-2	TRBJ2-7	.	CASGRKAYEQYF	TGTGCCAGCGGGCGGAAAGCCTACGAGCAGTACTTC
TRBD2	TRBV6-2/TRBV6-3	TRBJ2-1	many	CASSYSWDYNNEQFF	TGTGCCAGCAGTTACTCGTGGGACTACAACAATGAGCAGTTCTTC
TRBD2	TRBV20-1	TRBJ2-3	many	CSARDYRAGGRPDTQYF	TGCAGTGCTAGAGATTATCGAGCGGGAGGGAGGCCAGATACGCAGTATTTT
TRBD1	TRBV15	TRBJ1-2	many	CATSSDRVIYGYTF	TGTGCCACCAGCTCGGACAGGGTCATCTATGGCTACACCTTC
.	TRBV28	TRBJ2-4	many	CASSFEFRGAKNIQYF	TGTGCCAGCAGTTTTGAGTTCCGGGGTGCCAAAAACATTCAGTACTTC
TRBD2	TRBV20-1	TRBJ2-3	many	CSARLGLALTADTQYF	TGCAGTGCTAGACTGGGACTAGCTTTGACCGCAGATACGCAGTATTTT
TRBD2	TRBV20-1	TRBJ2-1	few	CSARGPSNGGRTYEQFF	TGCAGTGCTAGAGGGCCTTCGAACGGCGGGAGAACTTATGAGCAGTTCTTC
TRBD1	TRBV6-1	TRBJ1-6	many	CASNRDSQLSYSPLHF	TGTGCCAGCAACCGGGACAGCCAACTCAGTTATTCACCCCTCCACTTT
TRBD2	TRBV20-1	TRBJ2-1	few	CSARDGWASGPRYEQFF	TGCAGTGCTAGAGACGGTTGGGCTAGCGGGCCCAGGTATGAGCAGTTCTTC
.	TRBV20-1	TRBJ2-1	many	CSADEENEQFF	TGCAGTGCTGACGAGGAGAATGAGCAGTTCTTC
TRBD1	TRBV27	TRBJ2-1	many	CASMDRGNEQFF	TGTGCCAGTATGGACAGGGGCAATGAGCAGTTCTTC